Listed below are T cell receptor beta chains from one sample, sequenced in a study of spatial heterogeneity in lung cancer. TCRdb reanalysed the 5' RACE reads using MiXCR and keeps one entry per CDR3 protein. The sample consists of over 50,000 distinct CDR3 sequences, 7% to 10% of them appearing once. This specimen consisted of PBMCs, obtained at surgery. These receptors came from a female donor with early-stage non-small cell lung cancer. The CDR3 runs from the conserved cysteine through the conserved F or W. D genes are given only for firm matches. Expanded clones get a size class; other rows say once, few or many, or leave the size out.

CASSPRETESSYEQYF	TGTGCCAGCTCACCAAGGGAGACAGAAAGCTCCTACGAGCAGTACTTC	TRBJ2-7	.	few	TRBV18
CASSLVDDYGYTF	TGCGCCAGCAGCCTTGTTGATGACTATGGCTACACCTTC	TRBJ1-2	.	.	TRBV4-1
CASSSSNEAFF	TGTGCCAGCAGTTCCTCTAATGAAGCTTTCTTT	TRBJ1-1	.	medium-sized	TRBV28
CASSRDASGNTQYF	TGTGCCAGCAGTCGGGACGCGTCGGGAAATACGCAGTATTTT	TRBJ2-3	.	few	TRBV5-4
CASSLLGSGANVLTF	TGTGCCAGCAGTTTACTCGGGTCTGGGGCCAACGTCCTGACTTTC	TRBJ2-6	.	.	TRBV12-3/TRBV12-4
CASSLGGVDGYTF	TGTGCCAGCAGCTTAGGAGGGGTCGATGGCTACACCTTC	TRBJ1-2	.	medium-sized	TRBV7-9
CASSLSPITPGPGAGYNEQFF	TGTGCCAGCAGTTTATCCCCAATTACTCCGGGACCCGGGGCAGGCTACAATGAGCAGTTCTTC	TRBJ2-1	.	many	TRBV27
CASRDRVNEQFF	TGCGCCAGCAGGGACAGGGTCAATGAGCAGTTCTTC	TRBJ2-1	TRBD1	many	TRBV5-1
CASSPQGGVETQYF	TGTGCCAGCAGTCCCCAGGGGGGTGTAGAGACCCAGTACTTC	TRBJ2-5	.	.	TRBV12-3/TRBV12-4
CASSSGPVNGYTF	TGTGCCAGCAGCTCGGGACCGGTGAATGGCTACACCTTC	TRBJ1-2	.	few	TRBV11-3
CASSSDSSGNTIYF	TGCGCCAGCAGCTCGGACAGCTCTGGAAACACCATATATTTT	TRBJ1-3	.	few	TRBV5-1
CSDRLAGTDTQYF	TGCAGTGACCGACTAGCGGGGACAGATACGCAGTATTTT	TRBJ2-3	TRBD2	few	TRBV20-1
CATIRDRGTDTQYF	TGTGCCACGATTCGGGACAGGGGAACAGATACGCAGTATTTT	TRBJ2-3	TRBD1	many	TRBV10-3
CASSRTGGNNSPLHF	TGTGCCAGCAGTAGGACAGGGGGCAATAATTCACCCCTCCACTTT	TRBJ1-6	TRBD1	few	TRBV12-3/TRBV12-4
CATSDKGKPETRYF	TGTGCCACCAGTGATAAGGGGAAACCAGAGACCCGGTACTTC	TRBJ2-5	.	.	TRBV24-1
CASSLFPSGSATDTQYF	TGCGCCAGCAGCTTGTTCCCTAGCGGGAGTGCCACAGATACGCAGTATTTT	TRBJ2-3	TRBD2	.	TRBV5-1
CSARTGGVYGYTF	TGCAGTGCTAGGACAGGGGGCGTCTATGGCTACACCTTC	TRBJ1-2	TRBD1	many	TRBV20-1
CASSPSQGDGQPQHF	TGTGCCAGCAGCCCATCCCAGGGAGACGGTCAGCCCCAGCATTTT	TRBJ1-5	.	many	TRBV7-8
CASSLNRRDTEAFF	TGTGCCAGCAGCTTAAATCGCCGGGACACTGAAGCTTTCTTT	TRBJ1-1	.	few	TRBV11-2
CSARTGALSSGANVLTF	TGCAGTGCTAGAACGGGGGCTTTAAGCTCTGGGGCCAACGTCCTGACTTTC	TRBJ2-6	.	.	TRBV20-1
CATSELTGFGYTF	TGTGCCACCAGTGAGCTGACAGGGTTCGGCTACACCTTC	TRBJ1-2	TRBD1	.	TRBV24-1
CASSFLRLEVSYNEQFF	TGTGCCAGCAGTTTCCTGAGACTAGAGGTTTCCTACAATGAGCAGTTCTTC	TRBJ2-1	.	many	TRBV28
CASSLAGGILNEQFF	TGTGCCAGCAGTTTAGCAGGGGGCATTCTCAATGAGCAGTTCTTC	TRBJ2-1	TRBD1	.	TRBV12-3/TRBV12-4
CASSYYSEGRETQYF	TGTGCCAGCAGTTACTACTCCGAGGGGCGAGAGACCCAGTACTTC	TRBJ2-5	.	many	TRBV6-5
CASSWGGGRYNEQFF	TGTGCCAGCAGTTGGGGGGGAGGAAGGTACAATGAGCAGTTCTTC	TRBJ2-1	TRBD2	.	TRBV27
CASSLTRQAPEAFF	TGCGCCAGCAGCTTGACCCGACAGGCCCCTGAAGCTTTCTTT	TRBJ1-1	.	many	TRBV5-1
CSARVTGRTDTQYF	TGCAGTGCTAGGGTAACTGGCCGCACAGATACGCAGTATTTT	TRBJ2-3	.	.	TRBV20-1
CASSHYWENTEAFF	TGTGCCAGCAGCCACTACTGGGAGAACACTGAAGCTTTCTTT	TRBJ1-1	.	many	TRBV14
CASTVVGSTDTQYF	TGTGCCAGCACCGTGGTGGGAAGCACAGATACGCAGTATTTT	TRBJ2-3	.	few	TRBV6-1
CASSHLTGLTEAFF	TGTGCCAGCAGTCATCTGACAGGGTTAACTGAAGCTTTCTTT	TRBJ1-1	TRBD1	.	TRBV28
CASSLTGGGPTGELFF	TGTGCCAGCAGCCTGACTGGCGGGGGCCCCACCGGGGAGCTGTTTTTT	TRBJ2-2	.	few	TRBV28
CASSPYRGRGGFVSTDTQYF	TGTGCCAGCAGCCCCTACAGGGGAAGGGGGGGATTCGTTAGCACAGATACGCAGTATTTT	TRBJ2-3	.	.	TRBV12-3/TRBV12-4
CASSLQGADNEQFF	TGTGCCAGCAGCTTACAGGGGGCCGACAATGAGCAGTTCTTC	TRBJ2-1	TRBD1	few	TRBV11-3
CASSYRDRFKINNEQFF	TGTGCCAGCAGTTACCGGGACAGGTTCAAGATAAACAATGAGCAGTTCTTC	TRBJ2-1	TRBD1	few	TRBV12-3/TRBV12-4